The rows below give T cell receptor beta chains drawn from one sample of a study of blood T cell repertoires in COVID-19. Assay used: immunoSEQ multiplex PCR; TCRdb lists only in-frame clones, some missing. Here the sample spans around 69,000 clones, approximately 85% being singletons. Sequenced material: peripheral blood. These receptors originate from a man aged 50 or older with acute or convalescent COVID-19. CDR3s include the opening cysteine and the closing phenylalanine or tryptophan. Fields, in order: D gene, J gene, clone size, V gene, CDR3 DNA, CDR3 protein. The D gene is left open where the match is weak. Clone size is shown for a subset of rows, as once, few, many or a class of expanded clone.

D: TRBD2
J: TRBJ2-5
size: .
V: TRBV15
DNA: TGTGCCACCAGCGCAGTTTCCTTCGGGGGGGAGACCCAGTACTTC
CDR3: CATSAVSFGGETQYF

D: TRBD1
J: TRBJ1-2
size: .
V: TRBV9
DNA: TGTGCCAGCAGCGTAGACGTGGGGACAGGGTATGGCTACACCTTC
CDR3: CASSVDVGTGYGYTF

D: .
J: TRBJ1-1
size: .
V: TRBV30
DNA: TGTGCCTGGAGTGTGGGCTACACTGAAGCTTTCTTT
CDR3: CAWSVGYTEAFF

D: TRBD1
J: TRBJ2-7
size: .
V: TRBV6-1
DNA: TGTGCCAGCAGTGATTTGGCGGGACAGGGCTACGAGCAGTACTTC
CDR3: CASSDLAGQGYEQYF

D: .
J: TRBJ1-1
size: .
V: TRBV11-2
DNA: TGTGCCAGCAGGGGGGCAGGGACAAACACTGAAGCTTTCTTT
CDR3: CASRGAGTNTEAFF

D: TRBD1
J: TRBJ2-3
size: .
V: TRBV6-5
DNA: TGTGCCAGCAGTAAGGACAGGGTCCGGACAGATACGCAGTATTTT
CDR3: CASSKDRVRTDTQYF

D: .
J: TRBJ1-2
size: few
V: TRBV6-5
DNA: TGTGCCAGCAGTTCGTCCACGACAGGAATTGACTATGGCTACACCTTC
CDR3: CASSSSTTGIDYGYTF

D: .
J: TRBJ1-3
size: .
V: TRBV10-2
DNA: .
CDR3: CASILEGENTIYF

D: TRBD1
J: TRBJ1-2
size: .
V: TRBV29-1
DNA: TGCAGCGTTGAAGGGATTGAGGGGGCGAGTGGCTACACCTTC
CDR3: CSVEGIEGASGYTF

D: .
J: TRBJ1-6
size: .
V: TRBV10-3
DNA: TGTGCCATCAGTGAAGGCGACAGGCGGAGCTCCTATAATTCACCCCTCCACTTT
CDR3: CAISEGDRRSSYNSPLHF

D: .
J: TRBJ1-6
size: .
V: TRBV6-6
DNA: TGTGCCAGCAGTTACGAAGCGGGGCAAAGTTCACCCCTCCACTTT
CDR3: CASSYEAGQSSPLHF

D: .
J: TRBJ1-6
size: .
V: TRBV4-1
DNA: TGCGCCAGCAGCCTACAGGGTACTTCACCCCTCCACTTT
CDR3: CASSLQGTSPLHF

D: .
J: TRBJ2-3
size: .
V: TRBV3-1/TRBV3-2
DNA: TGTGCCAGCAGCCAAGATACGACTAAAGATACGCAGTATTTT
CDR3: CASSQDTTKDTQYF

D: .
J: TRBJ1-1
size: few
V: TRBV27
DNA: TGTGCCAGCAGCCTCGGCGGGGGGACTGAAGCTTTCTTT
CDR3: CASSLGGGTEAFF

D: .
J: TRBJ2-7
size: .
V: TRBV27
DNA: TGTGCCAGCAGCGAAGGACAGTTCGGGGATTACGAGCAGTACTTC
CDR3: CASSEGQFGDYEQYF

D: TRBD2
J: TRBJ2-3
size: .
V: TRBV7-9
DNA: TGTGCCAGCAGGCCTGGACTAGCGGTCACAGATACGCAGTATTTT
CDR3: CASRPGLAVTDTQYF

D: TRBD1
J: TRBJ1-2
size: few
V: TRBV15
DNA: TGTGCCACCAGCAGAGAAACGGGACAGCCAGAATATGGCTACACCTTC
CDR3: CATSRETGQPEYGYTF

D: TRBD1
J: TRBJ2-5
size: .
V: TRBV24-1
DNA: TGTGCCACCAGTGATTCTACAGGGGTCCAAGAGACCCAGTACTTC
CDR3: CATSDSTGVQETQYF

D: TRBD1
J: TRBJ1-2
size: .
V: TRBV9
DNA: TGTGCCAGCAGCGTAGTAGGGACAGGGGTTGGTGGCTACACCTTC
CDR3: CASSVVGTGVGGYTF

D: .
J: TRBJ2-1
size: once
V: TRBV18
DNA: TGTGCCAGCTCAGGGGGGGCCTCCTACAATGAGCAGTTCTTC
CDR3: CASSGGASYNEQFF

D: TRBD1
J: TRBJ2-4
size: .
V: TRBV18
DNA: TGTGCCAGCTCACCAGGGACAGGGGAAAACATTCAGTACTTC
CDR3: CASSPGTGENIQYF

D: .
J: TRBJ1-4
size: once
V: TRBV28
DNA: TGTGCCAGCAGTCCCATCCGTTTGCGGGGCACCGTTGTTGCAACTAATGAAAAACTGTTTTTT
CDR3: CASSPIRLRGTVVATNEKLFF

D: .
J: TRBJ2-2
size: .
V: TRBV6-5
DNA: TGTGCCAGCAGCAGGGCCTCGAACACCGGGGAGCTGTTTTTT
CDR3: CASSRASNTGELFF

D: .
J: TRBJ1-3
size: .
V: TRBV5-1
DNA: TGCGCCAGCAGCCCCGGAGACTTTGGAAACACCATATATTTT
CDR3: CASSPGDFGNTIYF

D: TRBD2
J: TRBJ2-1
size: .
V: TRBV15
DNA: TGTGCCACCAGCCCTGGACTAGCGGGGGATGAGCAGTTCTTC
CDR3: CATSPGLAGDEQFF

D: .
J: TRBJ1-4
size: .
V: TRBV6-6
DNA: TGTGCCAGCAGTCTCCTCGGGGGGTTCGGTGAAAAACTGTTTTTT
CDR3: CASSLLGGFGEKLFF

D: .
J: TRBJ1-2
size: once
V: TRBV19
DNA: TGTGCCAGTAGTATACCACTCGTTAACTATGGCTACACCTTC
CDR3: CASSIPLVNYGYTF

D: TRBD1
J: TRBJ1-2
size: .
V: TRBV5-1
DNA: TGCGCCAGCAGCACCCCGGGACAGGGGTTTGGTGGCTACACCTTC
CDR3: CASSTPGQGFGGYTF

D: TRBD1
J: TRBJ1-5
size: .
V: TRBV6-5
DNA: TGTGCCAGCAGTCCTAGGACAGGGAGCAATCAGCCCCAGCATTTT
CDR3: CASSPRTGSNQPQHF

D: TRBD1
J: TRBJ2-2
size: .
V: TRBV2
DNA: TGTGCCAGCAGAACTGACAGGGGGGGTACCGGGGAGCTGTTTTTT
CDR3: CASRTDRGGTGELFF

D: .
J: TRBJ2-5
size: .
V: TRBV29-1
DNA: TGCAGCGTTGAATCCCAGGAAGAGACCCAGTACTTC
CDR3: CSVESQEETQYF

D: .
J: TRBJ2-4
size: .
V: TRBV11-2
DNA: TGTGCCAGCAGCTTAGGACTCCTGGGCATTCAGTACTTC
CDR3: CASSLGLLGIQYF

D: TRBD1
J: TRBJ1-1
size: .
V: TRBV3-1/TRBV3-2
DNA: TGTGCCAGCAGCGAGGGGGCGCGGAACACTGAAGCTTTCTTT
CDR3: CASSEGARNTEAFF

D: TRBD2
J: TRBJ2-5
size: few
V: TRBV11-3
DNA: TGTGCCAGCAGCTCGGGGGGACTGTACCAAGAGACCCAGTACTTC
CDR3: CASSSGGLYQETQYF

D: TRBD1
J: TRBJ2-2
size: .
V: TRBV24-1
DNA: TGTGCCACCAGTGATTTGTCGGGACAGGGTATTATCGGGGAGCTGTTTTTT
CDR3: CATSDLSGQGIIGELFF

D: .
J: TRBJ2-7
size: many
V: TRBV15
DNA: TGTGCCACCAGCAGAGATACAGGGCGGGACGAGCAGTACTTC
CDR3: CATSRDTGRDEQYF

D: .
J: TRBJ1-1
size: .
V: TRBV9
DNA: TGTGCCAGCAGCGTAGATAGGGCGGGCACTGAAGCTTTCTTT
CDR3: CASSVDRAGTEAFF

D: TRBD2
J: TRBJ2-1
size: .
V: TRBV19
DNA: TGTGCCAGTAGTATCGGAGGACTAGCGTCCAATGAGCAGTTCTTC
CDR3: CASSIGGLASNEQFF

D: TRBD1
J: TRBJ2-1
size: few
V: TRBV10-3
DNA: TGTGCCATCAGTGAGGGGACAGGCTACAATGAGCAGTTCTTC
CDR3: CAISEGTGYNEQFF

D: .
J: TRBJ1-2
size: .
V: TRBV6-5
DNA: TGTGCCAGCAGCCGACAGTCCTATGGCTACACCTTC
CDR3: CASSRQSYGYTF

D: .
J: TRBJ1-6
size: .
V: TRBV21-1
DNA: TGTGCCAGCAGCAAAGATGAGCAGGCCACAATTTACTATAATTCACCCCTCCACTTT
CDR3: CASSKDEQATIYYNSPLHF

D: TRBD1
J: TRBJ1-4
size: few
V: TRBV6-6
DNA: TGTGCCAGCAGTCCCTTTGGACAGGGGATAAGTGAAAAACTGTTTTTT
CDR3: CASSPFGQGISEKLFF

D: TRBD1
J: TRBJ1-4
size: .
V: TRBV7-8
DNA: TGTGCCAGCAGCGCGACAGGGGGCGCAGATGAAAAACTGTTTTTT
CDR3: CASSATGGADEKLFF

D: .
J: TRBJ1-2
size: .
V: TRBV7-9
DNA: TGTGCCAGCAGCTTAGAAGAGGGATACTATGGCTACACCTTC
CDR3: CASSLEEGYYGYTF

D: TRBD1
J: TRBJ1-6
size: .
V: TRBV19
DNA: TGTGCCAGTGCGGGACAGGGTCAATCACCCCTCCACTTT
CDR3: CASAGQGQSPLHF

D: TRBD1
J: TRBJ2-1
size: .
V: TRBV6-6
DNA: TGTGCCAGCAGTGGCAAGGACAGGGGAAACAATGAGCAGTTCTTC
CDR3: CASSGKDRGNNEQFF

D: .
J: TRBJ2-2
size: .
V: TRBV4-1
DNA: TGCGCCAGCAGCCAAGATAGCGGAACAGGGGGAGGGTCCGGGGAGCTGTTTTTT
CDR3: CASSQDSGTGGGSGELFF

D: TRBD2
J: TRBJ2-5
size: once
V: TRBV27
DNA: TGTGCCAGCAGTTTATCAGGATGGCGGGGGGGAGTAGAGACCCAGTACTTC
CDR3: CASSLSGWRGGVETQYF

D: .
J: TRBJ1-5
size: .
V: TRBV6-5
DNA: TGTGCCAGCAGTTCACGAACGCTAGGTCATCAGCCCCAGCATTTT
CDR3: CASSSRTLGHQPQHF

D: .
J: TRBJ2-1
size: .
V: TRBV2
DNA: TGTGCCAGCAGTGGAGGCAATGAGCAGTTCTTC
CDR3: CASSGGNEQFF

D: .
J: TRBJ2-3
size: .
V: TRBV6-5
DNA: TGTGCCAGCGGCCCAATCGGGACTAGCACAGATACGCAGTATTTT
CDR3: CASGPIGTSTDTQYF

D: .
J: TRBJ1-2
size: .
V: TRBV6-6
DNA: TGTGCCAGCAGTCGAGGGGGGTGGGCCACAACAAACTATGGCTACACCTTC
CDR3: CASSRGGWATTNYGYTF

D: .
J: TRBJ1-2
size: few
V: TRBV18
DNA: TGTGCCAGCTCACAAGGGAGTAACTATGGCTACACCTTC
CDR3: CASSQGSNYGYTF